The 9 T cell receptor beta chains reported below all come from one sample, sequenced in a study of T and B cells in COVID-19 patients. BIOMED2 TRB-A/B primer pools were used in multiplex TRB PCR. TCRdb recomputed calls from the multiplex PCR reads with MiXCR, one row per CDR3 protein. This sample has around 30,000 distinct CDR3 sequences, with less than 35% found just once. Blood genomic DNA input for TRB amplification was about 240-550 ng. The source material was blood. The receptors derive from a human donor who had recovered from COVID-19.

The gene calls are TRBV5-1 and TRBJ2-1; 9 nucleotides match TRBD2. CDR1 is SGHRS and CDR2 is YFSETQ in the germline V gene. The junction had 12 bases not matched to a gene; V was cut back by 9 bases and J by 2 bases. The CDR3 extends over 16 amino acids. CDR3 residues: CATQGEAGGPYNEQFF. DNA for the CDR3: TGCGCCACCCAGGGGGAGGCGGGGGGGCCCTACAATGAGCAGTTCTTC.

The V gene is TRBV6-2 or TRBV6-3, the J gene TRBJ1-2; TRBD1 might be the D (6 bases). The CDR3 is 13 residues long. Trimming removed 6 bases at V and 10 bases at J, with 18 bases between. Per the germline V gene, CDR1 is MNHEY and CDR2 is SVGEGT. The CDR3 is CASRPRGALDYTF. The CDR3 coding sequence is TGTGCCAGCAGACCACGGGGGGCGTTAGACTACACCTTC.

This clonotype was observed a few times. V usage is TRBV6-2 or TRBV6-3 and J usage is TRBJ1-1, with D maybe TRBD1 (5 bases). Trimming left V 0 bases short and J 13 bases short, with 18 bases between. The CDR3 spans 14 residues. CDR1 and CDR2 from the germline V gene are MNHEY and SVGEGT. DNA for the CDR3: TGTGCCAGCAGTTACTCGATTAAGGGGTCCTGGGGTTTCTTT. It codes for CASSYSIKGSWGFF.

Comments on this clonotype: A clone one base away is much larger, so this may be a read error. CDR3: CASSLARGPYNEQIF. CDR3 sequence (DNA): TGTGCCAGCAGCTTGGCGCGGGGGCCATACAATGAGCAGATCTTC. The genes are TRBV19 and TRBJ2-1; possible D gene TRBD2, 7 bases. CDR3 length: 15 residues. CDR1 and CDR2 (germline): LNHDA, SQIVND (reference sequence).

This clonotype was seen once. The rearrangement uses TRBV21-1 and TRBJ2-7. TRBV21-1 is a known pseudogene. This CDR3 has 13 amino acids. The CDR3 spells CASSKEDPYEQYF. The DNA of the CDR3 is TGTGCCAGCAGCAAAGAGGATCCGTACGAGCAGTACTTC.

In its sample, this clonotype was seen many times. This chain uses TRBV15 with TRBJ2-2; D unresolved. From germline, CDR1 is LNHNV and CDR2 YYDKDF (reference sequence). CDR3 length equals 15 residues. V lost 1 base to trimming and J lost 0 bases, with 6 bases between them. CDR3 coding DNA: TGTGCCACCAGCAGAGGGCTAGCGAACACCGGGGAGCTGTTTTTT. Its protein product is CATSRGLANTGELFF.

The rearrangement links TRBV29-1 to TRBJ2-1, with 11 bases fitting TRBD2. The V segment lost 4 bases and the J segment 8 bases; nucleotides outside the gene matches: 13. Germline values: CDR1 SQVTM, CDR2 ANQGSEA. This CDR3 contains 16 residues. The CDR3 spells CSVVPVAGGPRDEQFF. CDR3 bases: TGCAGCGTTGTTCCGGTAGCGGGAGGGCCTAGGGATGAGCAGTTCTTC.

The CDR3 region has the DNA TGCGCCAGCAGCCAAGATAGGCAGGGCACAGATACGCAGTATTTT. It is translated as CASSQDRQGTDTQYF. The genes are TRBV4-3 and TRBJ2-3; no definite D call. The CDR3 totals 15 residues. Germline values: CDR1 LGHNA, CDR2 YSLEER. V was pared by 0 bases and J by 1 base, with 8 bases between.

This sequence joins TRBV6-2 or TRBV6-3 and TRBJ1-4; the D gene is possibly TRBD1 (6 bases). The CDR3 is 12 residues long. From germline, CDR1 is MNHEY and CDR2 SVGEGT. V gave up 11 bases and J gave up 5 bases, with 12 bases separating them. As DNA, the CDR3 is TGTGCCGCGGGGGGACAAAATGAAAAACTGTTTTTT. It translates to CAAGGQNEKLFF.